The 8 T cell receptor beta chains below were found in one sample sequenced in a study of identifying expanded T cells in peripheral blood. Here immunoSEQ multiplex PCR was the method, and the copy in TCRdb shows in-frame clones only, minus some. The sample holds around 60,000 clones; about four fifths are singletons and the top ten take approximately 19%. The sequencing input was blood. The receptors here all came from a person aged 18 to 70 in good health.

The gene calls are TRBV6-5 and TRBJ2-7, with D perhaps matching TRBD2 (6 bases). The germline gives CDR1 MNHEY, CDR2 SVGAGI. Between the trimmed V and J ends, which lost 5 bases and 2 bases, there was a span of 13 bases. The CDR3 consists of 14 residues. The CDR3 protein is CASSRLGSTYEQYF. As DNA, the CDR3 is TGTGCCAGCAGTCGCCTCGGGAGTACCTACGAGCAGTACTTC.

This chain links TRBV11-3 with TRBJ2-5; 9 nucleotides line up with TRBD2. Germline V gene lookup returns CDR1 SGHNT and CDR2 YENEEA. The trim removed 2 bases at V and 1 base at J, leaving 5 bases unmatched. The CDR3 is 16 amino acids. The chain's CDR3 is CASSLLLAGSQETQYF. The CDR3 DNA sequence: TGTGCCAGCAGCTTATTGCTAGCGGGGTCCCAAGAGACCCAGTACTTC.

The V call is TRBV27, the J call TRBJ2-3; D is uncertain. The CDR3 is 14 amino acids. The ends were cut back, 3 bases at V and 3 bases at J, with 10 bases in the middle. Germline CDR1 reads MNHEY; CDR2 reads SMNVEV (reference sequence). The CDR3 loop is CASSLGFRTDTQYF. For the CDR3, the DNA is TGTGCCAGCAGTTTGGGTTTCCGTACAGATACGCAGTATTTT.

The V gene is TRBV5-4, the J gene TRBJ2-5; 10 bases map to TRBD1. Trimming took 0 bases from V and 3 from J; bases not matched to a gene: 2. The CDR3 contains 15 residues. Germline V gene data show CDR1 as SGHNT and CDR2 as YYREEE (reference sequence). CDR3 amino acids: CASSLAGTGEETQYF. DNA of the CDR3: TGTGCCAGCAGCTTGGCCGGGACAGGGGAAGAGACCCAGTACTTC.

The rearrangement joins TRBV7-6 to TRBJ2-5, with 8 bases fitting TRBD1. Germline lookup yields CDR1 SGHVS and CDR2 FNYEAQ. This CDR3 region has 12 residues. The junction had 4 bases not matched to a gene; V was cut back by 8 bases and J by 5 bases. CDR3 amino acids: CASAGGVETQYF. CDR3 DNA sequence: TGTGCCAGCGCAGGGGGCGTTGAGACCCAGTACTTC.

The CDR3 loop reads CASSLWERSTGELFF. The CDR3 DNA reads as TGTGCCAGCAGCTTGTGGGAGCGGAGTACCGGGGAGCTGTTTTTT. The chain joins TRBV7-8 to TRBJ2-2, with a possible D match to TRBD2 (5 bases). This CDR3 has 15 amino acids. Germline CDR1 reads SGHVS; CDR2 reads FQNEAQ. V dropped 3 bases and J dropped 5 bases, with 13 bases sitting between them.

V usage is TRBV18 and J usage is TRBJ1-2; the match to TRBD1 covers 9 bases. This CDR3 is 15 amino acids long. Germline assignment: CDR1 KGHSH and CDR2 LQKENI. J gave up 4 bases and V 6 bases, and 9 bases lay outside the gene matches. CDR3 region: CASSLDRGLGYGYTF. Here the CDR3 DNA reads TGTGCCAGCTCCCTCGACAGGGGGTTAGGCTATGGCTACACCTTC. The full variable domain, its missing parts supplied by reference TRBV18 and TRBJ1-2, is NAGVMQNPRHLVRRRGQEARLRCSPMKGHSHVYWYRQLPEEGLKFMVYLQKENIIDESGMPKERFSAEFPKEGPSILRIQQVVRGDSAAYFCASSLDRGLGYGYTFGSGTRLTVV.

This clone was seen a handful of times. The rearrangement uses TRBV30 and TRBJ2-2, with unresolved D. The CDR3 extends over 13 amino acids. The V and J ends lost 3 bases and 1 base respectively, with 6 bases between them. The germline gives CDR1 GTSNPN, CDR2 SVGIG (reference sequence). In DNA, the CDR3 is TGTGCCTGGAGCGGGCGGAACACCGGGGAGCTGTTTTTT. This codes for CAWSGRNTGELFF. Full variable domain (rest looked up from reference TRBV30 and TRBJ2-2): SQTIHQWPATLVQPVGSPLSLECTVEGTSNPNLYWYRQAAGRGLQLLFYSVGIGQISSEVPQNLSASRPQDRQFILSSKKLLLSDSGFYLCAWSGRNTGELFFGEGSRLTVL.